This TCR beta chain was found in a study of T cells in tuberculosis. Study context: A South African cohort included IGRA-negative adolescents, latently infected IGRA-positive adolescents and adults with active tuberculosis.

Sample time point: new active TB diagnosis, blood taken before or within 7 days of starting treatment. Unsorted cryopreserved PBMC were sequenced, averaging approximately 100,000 T cells per clinical donor. General study findings and limits: The TCR-beta difference was not significant; alpha differences partly reflected length.

Comment on this clone: Its target is not known.

Here immunoSEQ multiplex PCR was the method, and the copy in TCRdb shows in-frame clones only, minus some. The sample includes about 49,000 clones, about 95% of them seen just once. V was trimmed by 3 bases and J by 2 bases, leaving 14 bases between them. The germline V gene has CDR1 MNHEY and CDR2 SMNVEV (reference sequence). CDR3 length equals 15 residues. Sequenced material: PBMCs, taken at tuberculosis diagnosis. This sequence joins TRBV27 and TRBJ2-7; a possible D gene is TRBD1 (6 bases). This receptor was identified in an adult with tuberculosis. CDR3 in DNA: TGTGCCAGCAGTTTTGGGGACCCAGGGGCCTACGAGCAGTACTTC. It yields the protein CASSFGDPGAYEQYF.